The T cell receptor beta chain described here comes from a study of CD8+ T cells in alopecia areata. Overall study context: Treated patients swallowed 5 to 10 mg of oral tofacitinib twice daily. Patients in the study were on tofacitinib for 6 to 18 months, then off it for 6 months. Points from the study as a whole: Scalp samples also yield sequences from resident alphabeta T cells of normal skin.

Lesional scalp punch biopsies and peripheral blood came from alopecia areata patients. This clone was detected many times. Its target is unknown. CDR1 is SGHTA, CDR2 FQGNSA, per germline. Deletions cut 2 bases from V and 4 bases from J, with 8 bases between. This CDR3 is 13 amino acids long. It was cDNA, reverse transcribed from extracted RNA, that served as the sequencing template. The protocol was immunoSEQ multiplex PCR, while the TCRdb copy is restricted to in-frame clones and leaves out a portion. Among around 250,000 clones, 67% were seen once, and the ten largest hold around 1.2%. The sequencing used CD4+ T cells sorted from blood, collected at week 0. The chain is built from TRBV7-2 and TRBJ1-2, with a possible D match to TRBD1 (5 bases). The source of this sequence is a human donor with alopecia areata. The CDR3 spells CASSLPRGYGYTF. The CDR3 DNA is TGTGCCAGCAGCTTACCAAGGGGCTATGGCTACACCTTC.